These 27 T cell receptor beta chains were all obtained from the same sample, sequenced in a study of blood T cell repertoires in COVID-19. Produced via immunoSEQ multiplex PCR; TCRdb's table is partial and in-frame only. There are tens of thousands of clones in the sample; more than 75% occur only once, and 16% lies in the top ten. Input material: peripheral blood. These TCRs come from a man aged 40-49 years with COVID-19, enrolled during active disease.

CDR3 nucleotides: TGTGCCAGCAGCGTAGGTAGCAGGAACACCGGGGAGCTGTTTTTT. Protein: CASSVGSRNTGELFF. The rearrangement uses TRBV9 and TRBJ2-2; D unresolved. V lost 0 bases and J lost 1, with 7 bases in between. The germline CDR1 and CDR2 sequences are SGDLS and YYNGEE. This CDR3 is 15 amino acids long.

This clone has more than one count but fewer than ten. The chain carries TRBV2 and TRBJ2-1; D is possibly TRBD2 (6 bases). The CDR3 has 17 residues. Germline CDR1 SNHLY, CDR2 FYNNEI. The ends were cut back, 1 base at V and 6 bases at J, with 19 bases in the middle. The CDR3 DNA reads TGTGCCAGCAGTGAAGGTGTGGGGCGGGGTGGTAGCAATGAGCAGTTCTTC. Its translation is CASSEGVGRGGSNEQFF. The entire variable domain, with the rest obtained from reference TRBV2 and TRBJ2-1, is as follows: EPEVTQTPSHQVTQMGQEVILRCVPISNHLYFYWYRQILGQKVEFLVSFYNNEISEKSEIFDDQFSVERPDGSNFTLKIRSTKLEDSAMYFCASSEGVGRGGSNEQFFGPGTRLTVL.

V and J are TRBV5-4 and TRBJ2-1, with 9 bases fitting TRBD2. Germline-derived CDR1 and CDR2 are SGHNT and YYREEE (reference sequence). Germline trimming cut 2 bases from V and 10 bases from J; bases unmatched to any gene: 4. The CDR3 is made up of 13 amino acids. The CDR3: CASSFSGGWEQFF. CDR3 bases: TGTGCCAGCAGCTTTAGCGGGGGATGGGAGCAGTTCTTC.

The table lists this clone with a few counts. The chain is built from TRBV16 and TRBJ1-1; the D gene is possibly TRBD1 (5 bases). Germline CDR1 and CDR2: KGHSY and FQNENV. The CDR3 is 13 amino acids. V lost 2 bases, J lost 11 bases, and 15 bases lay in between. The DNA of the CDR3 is TGTGCCAGCAGCCAAAGAGTTCAGGGCCAGGCTTTCTTT. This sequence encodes CASSQRVQGQAFF.

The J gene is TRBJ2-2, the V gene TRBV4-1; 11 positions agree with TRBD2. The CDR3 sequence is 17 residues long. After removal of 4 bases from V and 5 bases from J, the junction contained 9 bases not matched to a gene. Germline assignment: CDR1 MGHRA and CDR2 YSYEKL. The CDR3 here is CASSRSWVAGGTGELFF. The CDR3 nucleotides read TGCGCCAGCAGCCGGTCCTGGGTAGCGGGGGGGACCGGGGAGCTGTTTTTT.

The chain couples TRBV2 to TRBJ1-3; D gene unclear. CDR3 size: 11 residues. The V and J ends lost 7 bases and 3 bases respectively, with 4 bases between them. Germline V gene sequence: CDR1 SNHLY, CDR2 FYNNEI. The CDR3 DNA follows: TGTGCCAGCATCCGTGGAAACACCATATATTTT. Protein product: CASIRGNTIYF.

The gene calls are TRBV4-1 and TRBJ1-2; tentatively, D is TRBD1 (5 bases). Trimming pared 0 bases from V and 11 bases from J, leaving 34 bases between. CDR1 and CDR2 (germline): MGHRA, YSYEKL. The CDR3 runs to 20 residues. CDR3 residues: CASSQDRSWGAVGVRVPYTF. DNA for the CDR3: TGCGCCAGCAGCCAAGATCGCTCTTGGGGCGCGGTTGGGGTAAGGGTTCCTTACACCTTC.

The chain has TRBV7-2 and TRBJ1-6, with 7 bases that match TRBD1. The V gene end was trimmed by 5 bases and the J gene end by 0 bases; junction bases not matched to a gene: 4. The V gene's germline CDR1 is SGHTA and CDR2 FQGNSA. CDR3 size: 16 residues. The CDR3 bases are TGTGCCAGCAGCGCACAGGGGCCCTCCTATAATTCACCCCTCCACTTT. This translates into CASSAQGPSYNSPLHF.

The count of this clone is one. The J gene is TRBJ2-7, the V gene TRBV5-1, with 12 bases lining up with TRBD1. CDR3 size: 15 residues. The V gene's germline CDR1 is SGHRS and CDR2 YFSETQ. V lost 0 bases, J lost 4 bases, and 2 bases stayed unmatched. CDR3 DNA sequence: TGCGCCAGCAGCTTGGAGGGACAGGGGGCGTACGAGCAGTACTTC. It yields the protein CASSLEGQGAYEQYF.

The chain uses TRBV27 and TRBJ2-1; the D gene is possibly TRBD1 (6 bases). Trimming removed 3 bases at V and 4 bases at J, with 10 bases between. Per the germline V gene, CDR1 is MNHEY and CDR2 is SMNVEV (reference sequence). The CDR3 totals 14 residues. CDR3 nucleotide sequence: TGTGCCAGCAGTTTCAGGGACAAATACAATGAGCAGTTCTTC. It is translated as CASSFRDKYNEQFF.

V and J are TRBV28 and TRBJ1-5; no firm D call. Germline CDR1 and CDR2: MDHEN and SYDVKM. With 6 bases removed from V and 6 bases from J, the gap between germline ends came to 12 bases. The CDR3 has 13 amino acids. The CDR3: CASSKYVSQPQHF. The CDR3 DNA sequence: TGTGCCAGCAGCAAATACGTCAGTCAGCCCCAGCATTTT.

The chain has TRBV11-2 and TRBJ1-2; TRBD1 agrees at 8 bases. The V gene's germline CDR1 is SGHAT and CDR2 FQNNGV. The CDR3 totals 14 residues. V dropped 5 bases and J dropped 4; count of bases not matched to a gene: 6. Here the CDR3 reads CASSRDRSGYGYTF. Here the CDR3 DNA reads TGTGCCAGCAGCAGGGACAGGAGTGGCTATGGCTACACCTTC.

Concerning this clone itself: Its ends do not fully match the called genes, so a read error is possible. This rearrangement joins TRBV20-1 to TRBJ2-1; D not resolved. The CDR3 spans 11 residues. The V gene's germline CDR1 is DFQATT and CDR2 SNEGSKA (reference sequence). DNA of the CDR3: TGCAGTGCTAGTCCAACACACGTCAGGCTCTTC. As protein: CSASPTHVRLF.

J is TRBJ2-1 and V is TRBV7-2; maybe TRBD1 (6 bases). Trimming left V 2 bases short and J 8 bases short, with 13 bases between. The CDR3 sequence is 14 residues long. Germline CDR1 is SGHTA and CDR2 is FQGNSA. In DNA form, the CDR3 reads TGTGCCAGCAGCTTAAACAGGGTCAGGGATGAGCAGTTCTTC. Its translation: CASSLNRVRDEQFF.

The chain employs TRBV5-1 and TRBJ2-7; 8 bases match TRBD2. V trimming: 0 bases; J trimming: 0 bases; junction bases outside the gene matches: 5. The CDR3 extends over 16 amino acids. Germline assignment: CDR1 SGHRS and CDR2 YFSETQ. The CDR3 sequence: CASSLGGAGVSYEQYF. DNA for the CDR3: TGCGCCAGCAGCTTGGGGGGAGCGGGGGTCTCCTACGAGCAGTACTTC.

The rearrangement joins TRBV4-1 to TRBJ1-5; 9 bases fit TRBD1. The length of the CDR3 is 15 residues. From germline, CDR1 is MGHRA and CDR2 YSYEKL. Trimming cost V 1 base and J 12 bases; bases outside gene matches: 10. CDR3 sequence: CASSQGGQGPRGQHF. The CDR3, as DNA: TGCGCCAGCAGCCAAGGGGGACAGGGCCCTCGGGGCCAGCATTTT.

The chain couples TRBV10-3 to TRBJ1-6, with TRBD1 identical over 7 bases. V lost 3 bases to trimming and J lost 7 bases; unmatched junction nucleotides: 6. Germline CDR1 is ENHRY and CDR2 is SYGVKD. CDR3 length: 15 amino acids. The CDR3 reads CAISEAGGGNSPLHF. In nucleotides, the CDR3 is TGTGCCATCAGTGAAGCAGGGGGTGGGAATTCACCCCTCCACTTT.

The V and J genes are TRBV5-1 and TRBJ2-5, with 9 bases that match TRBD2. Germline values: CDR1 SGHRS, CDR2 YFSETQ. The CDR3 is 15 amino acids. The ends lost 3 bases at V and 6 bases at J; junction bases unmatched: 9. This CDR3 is CASSSDGGGAQTQYF. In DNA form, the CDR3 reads TGCGCCAGCAGCTCGGACGGCGGGGGGGCGCAGACCCAGTACTTC.

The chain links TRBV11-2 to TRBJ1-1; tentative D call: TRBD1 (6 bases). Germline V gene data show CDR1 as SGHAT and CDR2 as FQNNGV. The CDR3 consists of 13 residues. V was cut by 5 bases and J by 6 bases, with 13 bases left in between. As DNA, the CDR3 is TGTGCCAGCAGCCCAGGACAGAGCTCTGAAGCTTTCTTT. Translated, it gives CASSPGQSSEAFF.

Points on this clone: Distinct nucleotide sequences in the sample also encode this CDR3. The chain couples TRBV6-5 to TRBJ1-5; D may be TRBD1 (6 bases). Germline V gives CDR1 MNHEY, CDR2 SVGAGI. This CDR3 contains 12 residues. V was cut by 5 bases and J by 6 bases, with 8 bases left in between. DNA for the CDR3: TGTGCCAGCAGTACGGACAGTCAGCCCCAGCATTTT. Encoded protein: CASSTDSQPQHF.

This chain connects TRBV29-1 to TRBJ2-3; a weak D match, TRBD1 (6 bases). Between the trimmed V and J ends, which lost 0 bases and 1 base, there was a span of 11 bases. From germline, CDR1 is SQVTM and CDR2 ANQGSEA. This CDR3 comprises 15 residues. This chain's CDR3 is CSVEEGASGTDTQYF. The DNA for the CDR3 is TGCAGCGTTGAAGAGGGGGCGAGCGGCACAGATACGCAGTATTTT.

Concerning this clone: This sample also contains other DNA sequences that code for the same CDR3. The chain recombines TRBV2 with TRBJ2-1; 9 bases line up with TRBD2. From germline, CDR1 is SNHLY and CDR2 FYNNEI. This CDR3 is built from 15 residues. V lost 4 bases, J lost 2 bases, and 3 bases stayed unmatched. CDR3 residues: CASSVGGGAYNEQFF. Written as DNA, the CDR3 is TGTGCCAGCAGTGTCGGCGGGGGGGCCTACAATGAGCAGTTCTTC.

CDR3 nucleotide sequence: TGTGCCAGCAGCGATCGGGGGGACCTCCGAACTAACACCGGGGAGCTGTTTTTT. This codes for CASSDRGDLRTNTGELFF. The V and J genes are TRBV21-1 and TRBJ2-2; TRBD2, the D gene given by the table, was not confirmed from the DNA. TRBV21-1 constitutes a pseudogene. This CDR3 spans 18 amino acids.

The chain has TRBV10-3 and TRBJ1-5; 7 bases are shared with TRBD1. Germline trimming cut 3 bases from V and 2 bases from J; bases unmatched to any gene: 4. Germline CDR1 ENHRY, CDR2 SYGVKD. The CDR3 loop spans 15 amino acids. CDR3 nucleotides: TGTGCCATCAGTGAATATGGGACAGGCAATCAGCCCCAGCATTTT. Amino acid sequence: CAISEYGTGNQPQHF.

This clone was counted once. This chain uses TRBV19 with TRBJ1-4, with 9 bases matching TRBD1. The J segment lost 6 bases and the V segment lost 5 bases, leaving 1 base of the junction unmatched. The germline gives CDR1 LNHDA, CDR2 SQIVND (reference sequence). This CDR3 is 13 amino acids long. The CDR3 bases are TGTGCCAGTAGTCGGGACAGGGATGAAAAACTGTTTTTT. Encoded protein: CASSRDRDEKLFF.

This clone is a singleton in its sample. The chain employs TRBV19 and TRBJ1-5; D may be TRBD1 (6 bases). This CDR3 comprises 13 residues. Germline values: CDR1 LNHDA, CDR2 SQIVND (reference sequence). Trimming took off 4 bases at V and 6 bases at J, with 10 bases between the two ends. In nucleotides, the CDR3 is TGTGCCAGTAGTACCCAGGGGCGTCAGCCCCAGCATTTT. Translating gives CASSTQGRQPQHF. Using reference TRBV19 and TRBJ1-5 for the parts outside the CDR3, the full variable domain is DGGITQSPKYLFRKEGQNVTLSCEQNLNHDAMYWYRQDPGQGLRLIYYSQIVNDFQKGDIAEGYSVSREKKESFPLTVTSAQKNPTAFYLCASSTQGRQPQHFGDGTRLSIL.

The DNA of the CDR3 is TGTGCCATCAGTGAGTCTAATCGGGACAGGAGATCCTATGGCTACACCTTC. Protein product: CAISESNRDRRSYGYTF. The chain is built from TRBV10-3 and TRBJ1-2, with 8 positions matching TRBD1. The J segment lost 4 bases and the V segment lost 0 bases, leaving 10 bases of the junction unmatched. CDR1 is ENHRY, CDR2 SYGVKD, per germline. The CDR3 runs 17 residues.